Listed below are T cell receptor beta chains from one sample, sequenced in a study of radiation and T cells in renal cell carcinoma. Sequenced by immunoSEQ multiplex PCR; TCRdb stores in-frame clones only, minus some. Among around 180,000 clones listed, approximately 90% were seen once. Sequencing was performed on blood, taken from a patient whose treatment included radiotherapy and nephrectomy. Source of these receptors: a woman aged 45-65 years with renal cell carcinoma. Both conserved end residues are part of each CDR3.

V	J	CDR3
TRBV18	TRBJ1-2	CASSLRADPGYTF
TRBV5-4	TRBJ1-2	CASSLAGVSYGYTF
TRBV29-1	TRBJ1-2	CSAFTGTLYGYTF
TRBV11-1	TRBJ1-1	CASSLTENTEAFF
TRBV9	TRBJ2-5	CASSEGFQGETQYF
TRBV4-3	TRBJ2-1	CASSQERGGYNEQFF
TRBV4-3	TRBJ1-2	CASSPRDTPNYGYTF
TRBV19	TRBJ2-2	CASRLAGIYAGELFF
TRBV7-7	TRBJ1-6	CASSLDTGGNSPLHF
TRBV4-1	TRBJ1-5	CASSQFRSPNPQHF
TRBV6-5	TRBJ1-1	CASSYGGTGSAFF
TRBV2	TRBJ2-1	CASRGQSSYNEQFF
TRBV4-1	TRBJ2-1	CASSQGQILRDWLNEQFF
TRBV6-1	TRBJ2-7	CASGWGDTYEQYF
TRBV7-3	TRBJ2-1	CASRPTPVGGGALNEQFF
TRBV29-1	TRBJ2-1	CSASGTEYSYNEQFF
TRBV9	TRBJ1-3	CASSDPGTGGSGNTIYF
TRBV5-1	TRBJ1-2	CASSLGQGNYGYTF
TRBV19	TRBJ2-3	CASTTGEGGSTDTQYF
TRBV19	TRBJ1-5	CASSGSNQPQHF
TRBV11-2	TRBJ1-4	CASSAWTNPNEKLFF
TRBV9	TRBJ1-3	CASSVGDGGNTIYF
TRBV5-6	TRBJ1-6	CASSLHVGSYNSPLHF
TRBV5-1	TRBJ2-5	CASSRASRETQYF
TRBV9	TRBJ1-1	CASSVEGRGTEAFF
TRBV5-1	TRBJ1-2	CASSLEGKPYGYTF
TRBV4-2	TRBJ1-2	CASSQGAGQGTPPNYGYTF
TRBV6-5	TRBJ1-2	CASSRQGNYGYTF
TRBV5-4	TRBJ2-3	CASSLESVQGGDTQYF
TRBV5-4	TRBJ2-7	CASRTWTSDFYEQYF
TRBV7-2	TRBJ2-7	CASTDRGVYEQYF
TRBV2	TRBJ2-1	CASSATSSYNEQFF
TRBV9	TRBJ2-7	CASSVGPGGEQYF
TRBV7-2	TRBJ1-2	CASSMGQGNYGYTF
TRBV5-1	TRBJ2-5	CASSFDAGAWVETQYF
TRBV6-5	TRBJ2-3	CASSRQGDTHTQYF
TRBV11-3	TRBJ1-1	CASSLDANTEAFF
TRBV29-1	TRBJ1-5	CSVVEGGSVGQPQHF
TRBV19	TRBJ2-7	CASKPRFYEYEQYF
TRBV4-1	TRBJ1-4	CASSQDAATNEKLFF
TRBV14	TRBJ2-7	CASSQVFVGGPTYYEQYF
TRBV7-2	TRBJ1-2	CASSLPGGGYGYTF
TRBV6-1	TRBJ1-2	CASSEAGDDYGYTF
TRBV5-5	TRBJ1-1	CASSLVGLSEAFF